This passage covers 28 T cell receptor beta chains from one sample sequenced in a study of shared clonotypes between healthy human individuals. The repertoire was sequenced with immunoSEQ multiplex PCR; TCRdb's copy has only in-frame clones and lacks some. This sample has over a million clones, with 96% found just once. Sequencing input: naive CD4+ T cells sorted from blood. The sample's subset: CD45RA+ positively selected. Receptors were obtained from a man aged 25-45 years in good health.

This clone was detected only once. The gene calls are TRBV2 and TRBJ2-5; D call uncertain. The V gene lost 3 bases and the J gene lost 4 bases, with 3 bases spanning the gap. This CDR3 is built from 11 residues. In germline, CDR1 is SNHLY, CDR2 FYNNEI. CDR3 DNA: TGTGCCAGCAGTGACCCAGAGACCCAGTACTTC. It is translated as CASSDPETQYF.

The chain has TRBV6-1 and TRBJ1-4; 9 bases fit TRBD1. V trimming: 6 bases; J trimming: 7 bases; junction bases outside the gene matches: 6. Germline CDR1 reads MNHNS; CDR2 reads SASEGT. This CDR3 is built from 14 residues. The CDR3 bases are TGTGCCAGCAGCCAGACAGGGGGGCCTGAAAAACTGTTTTTT. Translated, it gives CASSQTGGPEKLFF.

Only one count was recorded for this clone. V usage is TRBV10-1 and J usage is TRBJ2-1; D perhaps matches TRBD2 (6 bases). The CDR3 covers 15 residues. The V gene lost 3 bases and the J gene lost 2 bases, with 11 bases spanning the gap. The germline CDR1 and CDR2 sequences are WNHNN and SYGVQD (reference sequence). CDR3 region: CASSDRSGPYNEQFF. CDR3 sequence (DNA): TGCGCCAGCAGTGACCGTAGCGGTCCCTACAATGAGCAGTTCTTC.

This chain links TRBV28 with TRBJ2-7; the D is unclear. V was clipped by 5 bases and J by 9 bases, with 26 bases between them. The germline V gene has CDR1 MDHEN and CDR2 SYDVKM. This CDR3 contains 16 residues. The CDR3 DNA reads as TGTGCCAGCAGTGGCACTGAGATATTTTCTACGTCGGGGCAGTACTTC. This sequence encodes CASSGTEIFSTSGQYF. The full variable domain, its missing parts supplied by reference TRBV28 and TRBJ2-7, is DVKVTQSSRYLVKRTGEKVFLECVQDMDHENMFWYRQDPGLGLRLIYFSYDVKMKEKGDIPEGYSVSREKKERFSLILESASTNQTSMYLCASSGTEIFSTSGQYFGPGTRLTVT.

J is TRBJ2-5 and V is TRBV7-6, with 11 bases lining up with TRBD2. The germline V gene has CDR1 SGHVS and CDR2 FNYEAQ. The trim removed 1 base at V and 3 bases at J, leaving 19 bases unmatched. There are 21 residues in the CDR3. The CDR3 nucleotides are TGTGCCAGCAGCTTAGTCGAGCGGGGACTAGCGGAGGAGGGAACCAAAGAGACCCAGTACTTC. This gives the protein CASSLVERGLAEEGTKETQYF.

The count of this clone is one. The chain recombines TRBV5-6 with TRBJ2-3; D unresolved. The CDR3 runs 14 residues. V gave up 2 bases and J gave up 4 bases, with 11 bases separating them. From germline, CDR1 is SGHDT and CDR2 YYEEEE. The CDR3 DNA reads TGTGCCAGCAGCTTTTCCTCTATTCCAGATACGCAGTATTTT. This encodes CASSFSSIPDTQYF.

As concerns this clone: Different DNA sequences within this sample yield the same CDR3. The chain uses TRBV15 and TRBJ1-4; D uncertain. The CDR3 contains 12 residues. Trimming shortened V by 2 bases and J by 5 bases, and 3 bases separated the two germline ends. Germline V gene lookup returns CDR1 LNHNV and CDR2 YYDKDF (reference sequence). CDR3 sequence (DNA): TGTGCCACCAGCAGACCAAATGAAAAACTGTTTTTT. Encoded protein: CATSRPNEKLFF.

The chain carries TRBV15 and TRBJ1-1; D possibly corresponds to TRBD1 (5 bases). Trimming removed 2 bases from V and 1 base from J, with 14 bases in between. The V gene's germline CDR1 is LNHNV and CDR2 YYDKDF (reference sequence). The CDR3 sequence is 16 residues long. CDR3 DNA sequence: TGTGCCACCAGCAGACGTACAGGAGCAAGGAACACTGAAGCTTTCTTT. The encoded protein is CATSRRTGARNTEAFF.

This clone was seen just once. This specimen includes other DNA sequences encoding the same CDR3. This sequence joins TRBV7-2 and TRBJ1-2; D call uncertain. V was cut by 0 bases and J by 5 bases, with 7 bases left in between. The germline gives CDR1 SGHTA, CDR2 FQGNSA. This CDR3 comprises 13 residues. CDR3 sequence reads: CASSLAGVYGYTF. The DNA for the CDR3 is TGTGCCAGCAGCTTAGCCGGGGTATATGGCTACACCTTC.

The chain couples TRBV5-5 to TRBJ1-2, with TRBD1 matching over 7 bases. V trimming: 3 bases; J trimming: 8 bases; junction bases outside the gene matches: 13. This CDR3 has 15 amino acids. Per germline, CDR1 SGHKS and CDR2 YYEKEE (reference sequence). The CDR3 sequence: CASSSTPDRVGGYTF. CDR3 DNA sequence: TGTGCCAGCAGCTCGACCCCAGACAGGGTGGGAGGCTACACCTTC.

The chain links TRBV5-1 to TRBJ2-7, with TRBD1 matching 7 bases. The V gene end was trimmed by 2 bases and the J gene end by 5 bases; junction bases not matched to a gene: 4. This CDR3 spans 13 amino acids. Germline V CDR1 and CDR2: SGHRS, YFSETQ. CDR3 protein: CASSLRQGDEQYF. As DNA, the CDR3 is TGCGCCAGCAGCTTAAGACAGGGTGACGAGCAGTACTTC.

V usage is TRBV5-6 and J usage is TRBJ1-2, with TRBD1 as a possible D gene (6 bases). The CDR3 has 14 residues. The V and J ends lost 0 bases and 8 bases respectively, with 14 bases between them. The germline gives CDR1 SGHDT, CDR2 YYEEEE. The CDR3 DNA sequence: TGTGCCAGCAGCTTGGGACAGGCCCCTTTAGGCTACACCTTC. Residues: CASSLGQAPLGYTF.

This rearrangement joins TRBV7-9 to TRBJ2-3, with D possibly matching TRBD2 (6 bases). The CDR3 has 15 residues. The germline V gene has CDR1 SEHNR and CDR2 FQNEAQ (reference sequence). Trimming stripped 2 bases from V and 1 base from J, with 10 bases between. The CDR3 loop is CASSLPGAGTDTQYF. In DNA form, the CDR3 reads TGTGCCAGCAGCTTACCGGGAGCTGGCACAGATACGCAGTATTTT.

V gene TRBV5-1 combines with J gene TRBJ2-5; 11 nucleotides align to TRBD2. Germline V gene sequence: CDR1 SGHRS, CDR2 YFSETQ. This CDR3 contains 17 residues. V lost 6 bases to trimming and J lost 2 bases; unmatched junction nucleotides: 12. CDR3 sequence reads: CASKKTSGTLRQETQYF. The CDR3 DNA follows: TGCGCCAGCAAGAAGACTAGCGGGACCCTCCGGCAAGAGACCCAGTACTTC.

This clone was picked up one time. The gene calls are TRBV5-4 and TRBJ2-5, with 11 bases fitting TRBD1. The CDR3 loop spans 15 amino acids. Germline V gene lookup returns CDR1 SGHNT and CDR2 YYREEE (reference sequence). With 4 bases clipped from V and 5 bases from J, the junction kept 7 bases outside the gene matches. CDR3 bases: TGTGCCAGCAGCATAGGACAGGGGGCCAGGGAGACCCAGTACTTC. It specifies CASSIGQGARETQYF.

As for this clone: Its ends do not fully match the called genes, so a read error is possible. This chain uses TRBV7-7 with TRBJ2-7; TRBD1 aligns across 7 bases. Germline V CDR1 and CDR2: SSHAT, FNYEAQ (reference sequence). This CDR3 spans 15 amino acids. The DNA of the CDR3 is TGTGCTAGCAGCCGTCCGCCGGGACAGCCCTACGAGCAGTACTTC. It codes for CASSRPPGQPYEQYF.

The CDR3 nucleotides read TGTGCCAGTAGTATAGATCGGGAGTTTCAGCCCCAGCATTTT. Translation gives CASSIDREFQPQHF. This rearrangement joins TRBV19 to TRBJ1-5; unclear D gene. Trimming took off 0 bases at V and 6 bases at J, with 9 bases between the two ends. This CDR3 has 14 residues. CDR1 and CDR2 (germline): LNHDA, SQIVND (reference sequence). The complete variable domain, with remaining parts taken from reference TRBV19 and TRBJ1-5, reads DGGITQSPKYLFRKEGQNVTLSCEQNLNHDAMYWYRQDPGQGLRLIYYSQIVNDFQKGDIAEGYSVSREKKESFPLTVTSAQKNPTAFYLCASSIDREFQPQHFGDGTRLSIL.

The chain couples TRBV5-7 to TRBJ1-5, with D unresolved. TRBV5-7 is given ORF status, its function remaining uncertain. There are 15 residues in the CDR3. V lost 1 base to trimming and J lost 0 bases, with 8 bases between them. The chain's CDR3 is CASSLSFYSNQPQHF. Written as DNA, the CDR3 is TGTGCCAGCAGCTTGAGCTTTTATAGCAATCAGCCCCAGCATTTT.

The chain has TRBV29-1 and TRBJ2-2; no clear D gene. The CDR3 is made up of 13 amino acids. The germline V gene has CDR1 SQVTM and CDR2 ANQGSEA. V was pared by 5 bases and J by 4 bases, with 11 bases between. The CDR3 DNA reads TGCAGCGTTTCCCCCGTCAGCACCGGGGAGCTGTTTTTT. It translates to CSVSPVSTGELFF.

The CDR3 region is CASRGGQPIYEQYF. For the CDR3, the DNA is TGTGCCAGCAGAGGGGGACAGCCAATCTACGAGCAGTACTTC. V usage is TRBV5-6 and J usage is TRBJ2-7, with 7 bases lining up with TRBD1. The CDR3 sequence is 14 residues long. V trimming: 5 bases; J trimming: 3 bases; junction bases outside the gene matches: 8. From germline, CDR1 is SGHDT and CDR2 YYEEEE.

This CDR3 is CASSQARGGRAADTQYF. The CDR3 coding sequence is TGTGCCAGCAGCCAGGCGCGGGGCGGGAGGGCCGCAGATACGCAGTATTTT. The chain couples TRBV5-4 to TRBJ2-3; 9 bases match TRBD2. CDR1 SGHNT and CDR2 YYREEE come from the germline V gene (reference sequence). J lost 4 bases, V lost 4 bases, and 13 bases had no gene match. The CDR3 sequence is 17 residues long.

The V call is TRBV6-1, the J call TRBJ1-3; D is uncertain. Trimming took off 8 bases at V and 6 bases at J, with 11 bases between the two ends. Germline CDR1 is MNHNS and CDR2 is SASEGT. The CDR3 has 12 residues. The CDR3: CASVSGPNTIYF. The DNA for the CDR3 is TGTGCCAGCGTGAGCGGGCCAAACACCATATATTTT.

The CDR3 DNA follows: TGTGCCAGCAGTGGCGAGGGGACCCAGTACTTC. Amino acid sequence: CASSGEGTQYF. V and J are TRBV2 and TRBJ2-5; tentatively, D is TRBD2 (5 bases). Germline CDR1 and CDR2: SNHLY and FYNNEI. The CDR3 contains 11 residues. The germline V and J ends were trimmed by 4 bases and 7 bases, with 7 bases remaining between them.

The chain is built from TRBV18 and TRBJ2-7, with D possibly being TRBD1 or TRBD2 (5 bases each). This CDR3 spans 14 amino acids. CDR1 is KGHSH and CDR2 is LQKENI in the germline V gene. V lost 4 bases and J lost 5, with 15 bases in between. The CDR3 DNA follows: TGTGCCAGCTCACTTCGACAGTCGGGAAACGAGCAGTACTTC. It translates to CASSLRQSGNEQYF.

The chain has TRBV7-8 and TRBJ2-7; TRBD1 might be the D (5 bases). The CDR3 covers 17 residues. Trimming shortened V by 1 base and J by 2 bases, and 18 bases separated the two germline ends. CDR1 SGHVS and CDR2 FQNEAQ come from the germline V gene. CDR3 sequence (DNA): TGTGCCAGCAGCTTAGGGCCCCCCTTAGACAGCGCCTACGAGCAGTACTTC. Its protein product is CASSLGPPLDSAYEQYF.

The chain is built from TRBV2 and TRBJ2-1; 9 positions agree with TRBD2. The CDR3 totals 18 residues. Germline V gene data show CDR1 as SNHLY and CDR2 as FYNNEI. Trimming at V came to 1 base and at J to 1 base, leaving 8 bases not matched to a gene. Here the CDR3 DNA reads TGTGCCAGCAGTGAAGGTATTAGCGGGAGATATTCCTACAATGAGCAGTTCTTC. This sequence encodes CASSEGISGRYSYNEQFF.

The chain carries TRBV27 and TRBJ1-4; 10 positions agree with TRBD1. After removal of 5 bases from V and 13 bases from J, the junction contained 7 bases not matched to a gene. The CDR3 sequence is 13 residues long. Germline V gene sequence: CDR1 MNHEY, CDR2 SMNVEV (reference sequence). CDR3 sequence (DNA): TGTGCCAGCAGTCAAGGGACAGGGGTTCGACTGTTTTTT. Its translation is CASSQGTGVRLFF. Full variable domain (remainder filled in from reference TRBV27 and TRBJ1-4): EAQVTQNPRYLITVTGKKLTVTCSQNMNHEYMSWYRQDPGLGLRQIYYSMNVEVTDKGDVPEGYKVSRKEKRNFPLILESPSPNQTSLYFCASSQGTGVRLFFGSGTQLSVL.

The chain carries TRBV18 and TRBJ2-2; a weak D match, TRBD1 (6 bases). The V end lost 5 bases, the J end lost 4 bases, and 17 bases lay between the germline ends. The CDR3 sequence is 16 residues long. The germline V gene encodes CDR1 KGHSH and CDR2 LQKENI. Here the CDR3 reads CASSAGRGGSTGELFF. For the CDR3, the DNA is TGTGCCAGCTCAGCCGGCCGAGGGGGTTCCACCGGGGAGCTGTTTTTT.